A selection of T cell receptor beta chains follows, all from one sample in a study of low-dose radiotherapy and immunotherapy resistance in tumors. MiXCR, applied by TCRdb to the reads, yields one record per CDR3 protein. This table has 35,000 to 45,000 distinct CDR3 sequences, 31% appearing once. Sequences were derived from PBMCs, sampled before treatment. These receptor sequences come from a male donor with gallbladder cancer. Both conserved end residues are part of each CDR3. The D gene is left open where the match is weak. For some rows the clone size is stated as once, few or many, or as a class when expanded; others skip it.

j_gene | v_gene | d_gene | abundance | CDR3aa | CDR3nt
TRBJ2-7 | TRBV5-1 | TRBD2 | many | CASSFGLAGTYEQYF | TGCGCCAGCAGCTTTGGACTAGCGGGGACCTACGAGCAGTACTTC
TRBJ2-1 | TRBV20-1 | - | - | CSARDPGTPKDEQFF | TGCAGTGCTAGAGACCCCGGGACCCCGAAGGATGAGCAGTTCTTC
TRBJ2-1 | TRBV20-1 | - | many | CSADTGRLNNEQFF | TGCAGTGCAGATACAGGGAGGTTAAACAATGAGCAGTTCTTC
TRBJ2-1 | TRBV2 | - | many | CASSPGPQTVISYNEQFF | TGTGCCAGCAGCCCCGGCCCCCAGACGGTAATATCCTACAATGAGCAGTTCTTC
TRBJ2-3 | TRBV5-3 | - | many | CASSGGGDTQYF | TGTGCCAGCAGCGGCGGCGGAGATACGCAGTATTTT
TRBJ2-7 | TRBV7-9 | - | many | CGAGREVGEQYF | TGTGGGGCTGGGCGTGAGGTGGGGGAGCAGTACTTC
TRBJ2-1 | TRBV7-9 | TRBD2 | - | CASSFTSGAYNEQFF | TGTGCCAGCAGCTTCACTAGCGGAGCCTACAATGAGCAGTTCTTC
TRBJ2-3 | TRBV7-2 | TRBD2 | few | CSSSRRTSLTTDTQYF | TGTTCCAGCAGCCGACGGACTAGCTTAACCACAGATACGCAGTATTTT
TRBJ1-2 | TRBV18 | TRBD1 | many | CASSPRQGADYGYTF | TGTGCCAGCTCACCTCGACAGGGGGCGGACTATGGCTACACCTTC
TRBJ2-6 | TRBV7-1 | TRBD1 | - | CASSPATGGNSGANVLTF | TGTGCCAGCAGCCCAGCGACAGGGGGGAACTCTGGGGCCAACGTCCTGACTTTC
TRBJ1-5 | TRBV29-1 | - | once | CSVEVGTGNQPQHF | TGCAGCGTTGAAGTGGGAACGGGCAATCAGCCCCAGCATTTT
TRBJ1-3 | TRBV19 | - | many | CASMVAGVSGNTIYF | TGTGCCAGTATGGTAGCGGGGGTCTCTGGAAACACCATATATTTT
TRBJ2-2 | TRBV11-2 | - | many | CASSTGDGTGELFF | TGTGCCAGCAGTACGGGGGACGGCACCGGGGAGCTGTTTTTT
TRBJ1-2 | TRBV19 | TRBD1 | - | CASSSQTGGSYGYTF | TGTGCCAGTAGTTCCCAGACAGGGGGCAGCTATGGCTACACCTTC